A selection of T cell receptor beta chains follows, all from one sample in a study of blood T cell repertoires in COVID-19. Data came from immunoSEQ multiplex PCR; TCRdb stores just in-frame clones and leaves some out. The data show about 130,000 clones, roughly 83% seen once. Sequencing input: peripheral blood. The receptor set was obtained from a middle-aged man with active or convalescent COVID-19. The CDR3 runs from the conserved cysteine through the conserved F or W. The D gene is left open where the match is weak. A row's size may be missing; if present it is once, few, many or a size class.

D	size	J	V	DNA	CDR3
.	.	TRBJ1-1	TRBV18	TGTGCCAGCTCGCCGGTCAGGAAGACTGAAGCTTTCTTT	CASSPVRKTEAFF
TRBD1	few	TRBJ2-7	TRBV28	TGTGCCAGCAGTTTAACAGGGGTAGCCTACGAGCAGTACTTC	CASSLTGVAYEQYF
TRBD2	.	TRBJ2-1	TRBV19	TGTGCCAGTAGGGGACTAGCGCGCAATGAGCAGTTCTTC	CASRGLARNEQFF
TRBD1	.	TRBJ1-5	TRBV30	TGTGCCTGGAGTCCGGGACAGGGAGTGAGGAGGGGTCAGCCCCAGCATTTT	CAWSPGQGVRRGQPQHF
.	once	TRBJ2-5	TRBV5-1	TGCGCCAGCAGCTTGCCCTCACGGACGGATGGAGGAGAGACCCAGTACTTC	CASSLPSRTDGGETQYF
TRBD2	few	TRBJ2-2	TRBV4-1	TGCGCCAGCAGCCAAGGGTTCGCTAGCGGGAGCCCCGGGGAGCTGTTTTTT	CASSQGFASGSPGELFF
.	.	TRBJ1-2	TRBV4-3	TGCGCCAGCCGGCCCTTCGAGGGCGAAAACTATGGCTACACCTTC	CASRPFEGENYGYTF
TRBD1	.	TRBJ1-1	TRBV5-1	TGCGCCAGCAGCATAGGACAGGGGGCGGCTGAAGCTTTCTTT	CASSIGQGAAEAFF
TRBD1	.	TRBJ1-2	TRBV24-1	TGTGCCACCAGTGGGGGTACAGGGGGTGGCTACACCTTC	CATSGGTGGGYTF
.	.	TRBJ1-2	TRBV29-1	TGCAGCGTTTTCCTCGACCCCCGACACGGCTACACCTTC	CSVFLDPRHGYTF
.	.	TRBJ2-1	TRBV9	TGTGCCAGCAGCGTAGGAGACAGACCCTACAATGAGCAGTTCTTC	CASSVGDRPYNEQFF
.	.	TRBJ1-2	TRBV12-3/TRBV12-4	TGTGCCAGCAGTTTGGACAGAAACTATGGCTACACCTTC	CASSLDRNYGYTF
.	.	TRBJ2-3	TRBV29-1	TGCAGCGTTGCCCGGGGAGAAGATACGCAGTATTTT	CSVARGEDTQYF
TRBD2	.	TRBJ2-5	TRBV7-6	TGTGCCAGCAGCTTTTCCATATCCTGGAGCGGGAGTGAGACCCAGTACTTC	CASSFSISWSGSETQYF
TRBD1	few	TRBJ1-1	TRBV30	TGTGCCGTAACCAGAGCCGACAGGGGGCAAGGTACTGAAGCTTTCTTT	CAVTRADRGQGTEAFF
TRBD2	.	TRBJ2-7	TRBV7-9	TGTGCCAGCGTTAGCGGGGGGGGAACCTACGAGCAGTACTTC	CASVSGGGTYEQYF
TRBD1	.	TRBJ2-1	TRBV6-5	TGTGCCTCCCGCCGGGACAGGGGCCCCTACAATGAGCAGTTCTTC	CASRRDRGPYNEQFF